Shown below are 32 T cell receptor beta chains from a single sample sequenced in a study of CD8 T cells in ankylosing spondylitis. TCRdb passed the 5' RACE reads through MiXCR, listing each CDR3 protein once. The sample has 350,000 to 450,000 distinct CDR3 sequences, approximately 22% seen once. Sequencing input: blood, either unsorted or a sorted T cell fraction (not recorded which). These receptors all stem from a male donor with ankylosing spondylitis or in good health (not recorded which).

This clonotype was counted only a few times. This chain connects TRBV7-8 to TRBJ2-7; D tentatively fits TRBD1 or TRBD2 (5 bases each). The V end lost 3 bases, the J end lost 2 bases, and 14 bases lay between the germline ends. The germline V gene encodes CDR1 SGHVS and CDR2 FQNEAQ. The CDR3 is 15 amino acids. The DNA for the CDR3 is TGTGCCAGCAGCTTTTCTGGGACGAGGGCCTACGAGCAGTACTTC. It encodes CASSFSGTRAYEQYF.

Here the CDR3 reads CASSLALGSSEQYF. The DNA of the CDR3 is TGCGCCAGCAGCTTGGCACTAGGAAGTAGCGAGCAGTACTTC. J is TRBJ2-7 and V is TRBV5-1, with D maybe TRBD2 (5 bases). The CDR3 has 14 amino acids. V was cut by 0 bases and J by 6 bases, with 13 bases left in between. Germline lookup yields CDR1 SGHRS and CDR2 YFSETQ.

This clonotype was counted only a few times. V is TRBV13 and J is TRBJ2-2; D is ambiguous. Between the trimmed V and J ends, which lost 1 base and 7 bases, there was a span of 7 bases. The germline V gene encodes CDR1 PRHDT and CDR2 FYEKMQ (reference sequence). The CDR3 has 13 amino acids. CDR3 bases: TGTGCCAGCAGCTTAGACCGGAGCGGGGAGCTGTTTTTT. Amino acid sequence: CASSLDRSGELFF. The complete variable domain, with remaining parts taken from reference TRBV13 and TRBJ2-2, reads AAGVIQSPRHLIKEKRETATLKCYPIPRHDTVYWYQQGPGQDPQFLISFYEKMQSDKGSIPDRFSAQQFSDYHSELNMSSLELGDSALYFCASSLDRSGELFFGEGSRLTVL.

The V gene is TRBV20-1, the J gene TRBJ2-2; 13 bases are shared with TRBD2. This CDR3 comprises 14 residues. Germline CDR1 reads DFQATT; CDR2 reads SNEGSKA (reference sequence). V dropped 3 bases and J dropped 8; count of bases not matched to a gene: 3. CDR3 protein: CSASLGLAGGELFF. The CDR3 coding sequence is TGCAGTGCTAGCCTGGGACTAGCGGGGGGGGAGCTGTTTTTT.

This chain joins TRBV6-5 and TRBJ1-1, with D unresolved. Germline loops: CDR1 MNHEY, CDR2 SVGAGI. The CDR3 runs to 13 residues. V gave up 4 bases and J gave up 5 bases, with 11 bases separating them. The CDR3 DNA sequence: TGTGCCAGCAGTTTTCGGGGTTTAACTGAAGCTTTCTTT. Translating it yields CASSFRGLTEAFF.

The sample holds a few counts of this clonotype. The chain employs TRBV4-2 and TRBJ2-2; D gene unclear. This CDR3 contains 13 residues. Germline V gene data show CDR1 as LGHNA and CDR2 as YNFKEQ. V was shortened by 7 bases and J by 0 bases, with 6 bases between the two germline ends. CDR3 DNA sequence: TGTGCCAGCATGGACGCGAACACCGGGGAGCTGTTTTTT. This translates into CASMDANTGELFF.

CDR3 loop: CASSTSDYNSPLHF. The CDR3 DNA reads TGTGCCAGCAGTACGTCCGACTATAATTCACCCCTCCACTTT. The chain joins TRBV12-3 or TRBV12-4 to TRBJ1-6, with D unclear. The CDR3 extends over 14 amino acids. Trimming removed 5 bases from V and 3 bases from J, with 8 bases in between.

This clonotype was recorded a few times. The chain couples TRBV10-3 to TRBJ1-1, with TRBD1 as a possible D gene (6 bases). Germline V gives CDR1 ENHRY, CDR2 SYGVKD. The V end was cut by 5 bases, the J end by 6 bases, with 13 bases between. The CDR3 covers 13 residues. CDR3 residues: CAISSGHQPEAFF. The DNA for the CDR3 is TGTGCCATCAGTTCGGGACACCAGCCTGAAGCTTTCTTT.

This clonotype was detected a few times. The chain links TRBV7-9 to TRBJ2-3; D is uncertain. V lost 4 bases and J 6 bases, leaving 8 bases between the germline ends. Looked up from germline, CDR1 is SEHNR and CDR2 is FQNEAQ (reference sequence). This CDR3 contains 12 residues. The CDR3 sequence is CASSSRPDTQYF. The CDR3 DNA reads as TGTGCCAGCAGCTCTCGCCCGGATACGCAGTATTTT.

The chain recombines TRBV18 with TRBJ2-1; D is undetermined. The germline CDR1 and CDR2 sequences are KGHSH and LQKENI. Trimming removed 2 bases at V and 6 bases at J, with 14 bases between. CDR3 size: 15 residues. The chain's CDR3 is CASSPDGLGSNEQFF. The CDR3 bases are TGTGCCAGCTCACCAGATGGGCTAGGAAGCAATGAGCAGTTCTTC.

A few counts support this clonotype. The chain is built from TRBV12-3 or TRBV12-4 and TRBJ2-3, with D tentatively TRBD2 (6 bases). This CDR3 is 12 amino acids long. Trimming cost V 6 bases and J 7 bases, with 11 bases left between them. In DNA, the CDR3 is TGTGCCAGCAGGGGGGGAGTTAATACGCAGTATTTT. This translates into CASRGGVNTQYF.

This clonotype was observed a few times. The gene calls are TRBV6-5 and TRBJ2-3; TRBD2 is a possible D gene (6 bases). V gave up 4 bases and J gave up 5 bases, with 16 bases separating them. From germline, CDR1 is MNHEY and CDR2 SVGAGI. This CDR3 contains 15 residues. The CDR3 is CASSSAGGVVDTQYF. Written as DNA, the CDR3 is TGTGCCAGCAGTTCGGCCGGGGGAGTGGTAGATACGCAGTATTTT.

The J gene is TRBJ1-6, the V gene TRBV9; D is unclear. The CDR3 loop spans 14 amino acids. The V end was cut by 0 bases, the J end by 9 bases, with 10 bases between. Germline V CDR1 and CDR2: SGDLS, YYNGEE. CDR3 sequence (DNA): TGTGCCAGCAGCGTAGGGGTGGGGAGTTCACCCCTCCACTTT. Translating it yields CASSVGVGSSPLHF.

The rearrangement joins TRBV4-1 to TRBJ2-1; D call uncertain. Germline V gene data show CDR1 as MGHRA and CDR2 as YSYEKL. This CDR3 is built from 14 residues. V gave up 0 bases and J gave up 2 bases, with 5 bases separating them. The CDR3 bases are TGCGCCAGCAGCCAAGATCCAGCCTACAATGAGCAGTTCTTC. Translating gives CASSQDPAYNEQFF.

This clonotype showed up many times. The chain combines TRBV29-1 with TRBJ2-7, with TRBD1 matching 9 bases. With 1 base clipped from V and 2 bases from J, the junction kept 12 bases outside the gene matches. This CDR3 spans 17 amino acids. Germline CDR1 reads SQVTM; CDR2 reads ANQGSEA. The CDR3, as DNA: TGCAGCGTTGAAGGTGGGACAGGGTCTATTAAACCCTACGAGCAGTACTTC. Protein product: CSVEGGTGSIKPYEQYF.

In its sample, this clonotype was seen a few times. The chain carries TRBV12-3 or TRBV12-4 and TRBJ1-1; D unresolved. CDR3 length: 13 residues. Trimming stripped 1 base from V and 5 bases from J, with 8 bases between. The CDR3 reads CASSLVGFTEAFF. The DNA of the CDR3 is TGTGCCAGCAGTTTAGTAGGGTTTACTGAAGCTTTCTTT.

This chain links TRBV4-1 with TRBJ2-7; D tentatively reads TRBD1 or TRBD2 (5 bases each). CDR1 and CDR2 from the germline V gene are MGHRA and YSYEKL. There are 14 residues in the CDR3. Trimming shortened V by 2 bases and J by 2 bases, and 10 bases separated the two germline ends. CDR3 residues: CASSQNLGAYEQYF. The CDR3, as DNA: TGCGCCAGCAGCCAAAATTTGGGGGCCTACGAGCAGTACTTC.

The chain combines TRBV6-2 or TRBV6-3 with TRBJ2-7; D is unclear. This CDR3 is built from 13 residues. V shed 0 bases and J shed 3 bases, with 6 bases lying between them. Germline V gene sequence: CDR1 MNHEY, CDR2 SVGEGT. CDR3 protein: CASSYSSVYEQYF. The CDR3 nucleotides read TGTGCCAGCAGTTACTCGTCCGTCTACGAGCAGTACTTC.

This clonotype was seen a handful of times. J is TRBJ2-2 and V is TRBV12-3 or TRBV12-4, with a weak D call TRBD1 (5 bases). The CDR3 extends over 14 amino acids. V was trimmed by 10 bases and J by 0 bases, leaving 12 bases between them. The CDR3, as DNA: TGTGCCAACGCATTGGGGCCGAACACCGGGGAGCTGTTTTTT. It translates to CANALGPNTGELFF.

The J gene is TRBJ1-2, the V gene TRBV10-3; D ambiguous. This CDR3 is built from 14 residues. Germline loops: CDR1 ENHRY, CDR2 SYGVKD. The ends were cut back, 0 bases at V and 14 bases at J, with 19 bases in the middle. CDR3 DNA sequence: TGTGCCATCAGTGAGTCAGGGAGTGTGAGGTCCTTTACCTTC. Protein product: CAISESGSVRSFTF.

The CDR3 nucleotides read TGTGCCAGCAGCTTTGGGACGGGTGAGACCCAGTACTTC. Amino acids: CASSFGTGETQYF. The chain is built from TRBV11-2 and TRBJ2-5; D possibly uses TRBD1 or TRBD2 (5 bases each). Looked up from germline, CDR1 is SGHAT and CDR2 is FQNNGV. Between the trimmed V and J ends, which lost 3 bases and 5 bases, there was a span of 10 bases. This CDR3 contains 13 residues. Full variable domain (remainder filled in from reference TRBV11-2 and TRBJ2-5): EAGVAQSPRYKIIEKRQSVAFWCNPISGHATLYWYQQILGQGPKLLIQFQNNGVVDDSQLPKDRFSAERLKGVDSTLKIQPAKLEDSAVYLCASSFGTGETQYFGPGTRLLVL.

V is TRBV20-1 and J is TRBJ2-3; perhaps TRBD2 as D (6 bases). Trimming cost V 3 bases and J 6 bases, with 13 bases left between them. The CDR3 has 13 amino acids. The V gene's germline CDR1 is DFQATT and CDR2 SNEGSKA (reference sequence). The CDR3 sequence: CSARWAGSDTQYF. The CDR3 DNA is TGCAGTGCTAGGTGGGCGGGGTCGGATACGCAGTATTTT.

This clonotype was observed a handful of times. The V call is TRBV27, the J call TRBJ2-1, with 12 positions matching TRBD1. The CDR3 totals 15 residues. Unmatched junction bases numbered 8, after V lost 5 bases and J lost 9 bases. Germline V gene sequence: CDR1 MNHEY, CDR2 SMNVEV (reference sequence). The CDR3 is CASSPGTGGRGEQFF. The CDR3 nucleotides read TGTGCCAGCAGTCCCGGGACAGGGGGCCGGGGTGAGCAGTTCTTC.

The CDR3 region is CASSVVGGIDTGELFF. The CDR3 nucleotides read TGTGCCAGCAGCGTAGTGGGGGGTATCGACACCGGGGAGCTGTTTTTT. This chain joins TRBV9 and TRBJ2-2, with a weak D call TRBD2 (6 bases). The germline V gene has CDR1 SGDLS and CDR2 YYNGEE. The ends were cut back, 0 bases at V and 3 bases at J, with 12 bases in the middle. CDR3 length: 16 residues.

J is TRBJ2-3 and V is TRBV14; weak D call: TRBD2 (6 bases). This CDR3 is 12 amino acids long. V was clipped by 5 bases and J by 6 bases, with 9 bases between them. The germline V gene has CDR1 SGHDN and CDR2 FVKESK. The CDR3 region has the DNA TGTGCCAGCAGCTCGCGGGGTGATACGCAGTATTTT. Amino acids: CASSSRGDTQYF.

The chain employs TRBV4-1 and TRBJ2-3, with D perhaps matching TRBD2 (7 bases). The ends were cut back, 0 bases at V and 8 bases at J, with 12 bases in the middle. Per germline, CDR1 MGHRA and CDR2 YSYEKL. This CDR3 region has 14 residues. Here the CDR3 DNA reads TGCGCCAGCAGCCAAGATAGGGCGGGGGCTACGCAGTATTTT. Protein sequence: CASSQDRAGATQYF.

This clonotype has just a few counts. The CDR3 reads CATSRGPGNYEQYF. The CDR3 DNA follows: TGTGCCACCAGCAGAGGTCCAGGAAACTACGAGCAGTACTTC. This chain uses TRBV15 with TRBJ2-7; D is ambiguous. The CDR3 has 14 residues. Looked up from germline, CDR1 is LNHNV and CDR2 is YYDKDF (reference sequence). The V gene lost 1 base and the J gene lost 3 bases, with 10 bases spanning the gap.

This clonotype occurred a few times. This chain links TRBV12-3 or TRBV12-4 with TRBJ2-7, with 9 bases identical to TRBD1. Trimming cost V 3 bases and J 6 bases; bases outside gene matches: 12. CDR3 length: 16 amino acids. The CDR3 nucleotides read TGTGCCAGCAGTTTGTGGGGTCTGGACAGGGGCTCCGAGCAGTACTTC. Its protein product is CASSLWGLDRGSEQYF.

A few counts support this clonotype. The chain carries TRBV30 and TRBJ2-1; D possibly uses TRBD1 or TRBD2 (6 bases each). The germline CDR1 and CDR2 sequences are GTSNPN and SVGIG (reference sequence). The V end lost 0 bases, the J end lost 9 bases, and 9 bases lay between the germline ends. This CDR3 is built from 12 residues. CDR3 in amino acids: CAWSVTGAEQFF. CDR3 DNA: TGTGCCTGGAGTGTTACGGGGGCTGAGCAGTTCTTC.

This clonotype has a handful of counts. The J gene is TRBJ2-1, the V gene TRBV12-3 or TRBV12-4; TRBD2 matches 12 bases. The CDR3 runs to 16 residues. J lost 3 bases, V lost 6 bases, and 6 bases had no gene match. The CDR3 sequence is CASSRSSGGDYNEQFF. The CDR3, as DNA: TGTGCCAGCAGCAGATCTAGCGGGGGGGACTACAATGAGCAGTTCTTC.

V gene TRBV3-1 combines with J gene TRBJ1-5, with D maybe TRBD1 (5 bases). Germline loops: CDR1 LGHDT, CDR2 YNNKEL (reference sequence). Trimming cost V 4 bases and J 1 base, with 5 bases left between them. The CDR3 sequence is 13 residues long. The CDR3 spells CASSRDSNQPQHF. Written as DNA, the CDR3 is TGTGCCAGCAGCCGGGACAGCAATCAGCCCCAGCATTTT. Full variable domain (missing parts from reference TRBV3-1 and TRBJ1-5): DTAVSQTPKYLVTQMGNDKSIKCEQNLGHDTMYWYKQDSKKFLKIMFSYNNKELIINETVPNRFSPKSPDKAHLNLHINSLELGDSAVYFCASSRDSNQPQHFGDGTRLSIL.

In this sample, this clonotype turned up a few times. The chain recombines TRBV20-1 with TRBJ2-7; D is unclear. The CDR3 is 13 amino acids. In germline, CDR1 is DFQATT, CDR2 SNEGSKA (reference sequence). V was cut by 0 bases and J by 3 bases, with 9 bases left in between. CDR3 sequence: CSARDRTDYEQYF. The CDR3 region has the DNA TGCAGTGCTAGAGATCGTACCGACTACGAGCAGTACTTC.